This TCR beta chain is from a study of cytomegalovirus exposure and HLA in healthy donors. The overall study: HLA-typed donors were the source of around 80 million unique TCRs, which an early data release held.

V lost 2 bases, J lost 0 bases, and 7 bases stayed unmatched. The CDR3 covers 16 residues. Germline V gene lookup returns CDR1 SGHNT and CDR2 YYREEE (reference sequence). The study ran its PCR with 60 Vbeta and 13 Jbeta primers. The data were produced by immunoSEQ multiplex PCR, yet TCRdb's version contains in-frame clones alone and is incomplete. This table holds about 150,000 clones, 73% found once. Input material: PBMCs. J is TRBJ2-7 and V is TRBV5-4; 8 bases are a match to TRBD2. The receptor was derived from a woman in her late teens or twenties in good health and CMV-seronegative. The CDR3 spells CASSFLGGAFSYEQYF. CDR3 nucleotide sequence: TGTGCCAGCAGCTTCCTCGGGGGGGCCTTCTCCTACGAGCAGTACTTC.